This T cell receptor beta chain is from a study of cytomegalovirus exposure and HLA in healthy donors. Overall study results and limits: The study recorded 150 to 200 TCR beta chains that were cytomegalovirus-associated. A previous analysis found most TCR beta V segments productive roughly 87% or roughly 30% of the time. Some public TCRs appeared in many individuals, while most sequences were rare. For cytomegalovirus status, the classifier reportedly gave diagnoses with high specificity and sensitivity.

CDR3 length: 13 residues. The ends were cut back, 1 base at V and 6 bases at J, with 7 bases in the middle. Germline V gene lookup returns CDR1 SEHNR and CDR2 FQNEAQ (reference sequence). This clone was counted between two and nine times. No antigen is known for it. The sample has other DNA sequences that encode this CDR3 too. With 60 Vbeta and 13 Jbeta primers, the PCR was carried out. Sequencing was performed with immunoSEQ multiplex PCR; in TCRdb, only in-frame clones are kept and a portion is missing. The sample holds more than 85,000 clones; 69% are singletons and the top ten take 1.2%. Sequencing was performed on PBMCs. V is TRBV7-9 and J is TRBJ1-5, with D tentatively TRBD1 (5 bases). The source of this sequence is a female donor in good health and CMV-seronegative. The CDR3 coding sequence is TGTGCCAGCAGCTTAGAAGGGGCTCAGCCCCAGCATTTT. Its protein product is CASSLEGAQPQHF. Full variable domain (missing parts from reference TRBV7-9 and TRBJ1-5): DTGVSQNPRHKITKRGQNVTFRCDPISEHNRLYWYRQTLGQGPEFLTYFQNEAQLEKSRLLSDRFSAERPKGSFSTLEIQRTEQGDSAMYLCASSLEGAQPQHFGDGTRLSIL.